This entry lists 23 T cell receptor beta chains sequenced from one sample in a study of cytomegalovirus exposure and HLA in healthy donors. TCRdb's copy holds only in-frame clones and misses some; the assay was immunoSEQ multiplex PCR. The sample holds about 330,000 clones, around 90% seen once. The sample was PBMCs. The receptors were sampled from a woman aged 30 to 39 in good health and CMV-seropositive.

The chain employs TRBV4-2 and TRBJ2-3; D remains unclear. The V end was cut by 1 base, the J end by 3 bases, with 14 bases between. Germline V gives CDR1 LGHNA, CDR2 YNFKEQ. The CDR3 has 16 residues. The CDR3 coding sequence is TGTGCCAGCAGCCAAGTCTCCCCTGATTTGACAGATACGCAGTATTTT. Translating it yields CASSQVSPDLTDTQYF.

V and J are TRBV7-9 and TRBJ1-2, with D possibly matching TRBD1 (5 bases). CDR3 size: 14 residues. Germline CDR1 is SEHNR and CDR2 is FQNEAQ (reference sequence). Deletions cut 4 bases from V and 7 bases from J, with 16 bases between. The CDR3 sequence: CASSSGLGGSGYTF. The CDR3 DNA follows: TGTGCCAGCAGCTCCGGTTTGGGGGGATCTGGCTACACCTTC.

The chain employs TRBV6-5 and TRBJ2-7, with D uncertain. CDR1 is MNHEY, CDR2 SVGAGI, per germline. CDR3 length: 12 residues. Trimming stripped 2 bases from V and 4 bases from J, with 6 bases between. For the CDR3, the DNA is TGTGCCAGCAGTTACCGAGATTACGAGCAGTACTTC. Protein: CASSYRDYEQYF.

This clone occurred once. This sample includes further DNA sequences coding for the same CDR3. The chain uses TRBV7-9 and TRBJ2-7; D remains unclear. This CDR3 is 14 amino acids long. Trimming shortened V by 1 base and J by 0 bases, and 7 bases separated the two germline ends. Germline values: CDR1 SEHNR, CDR2 FQNEAQ (reference sequence). This chain's CDR3 is CASSLVASSYEQYF. CDR3 DNA: TGTGCCAGCAGCTTAGTTGCCAGCTCCTACGAGCAGTACTTC.

J is TRBJ1-2 and V is TRBV25-1; D is perhaps TRBD1 (5 bases). The CDR3 covers 13 residues. Trimming removed 6 bases at V and 8 bases at J, with 16 bases between. Germline V gene sequence: CDR1 MGHDK, CDR2 SYGVNS. The CDR3 region is CASSKSRGSGYTF. The DNA for the CDR3 is TGTGCCAGCAGCAAAAGTAGGGGTTCCGGCTACACCTTC.

The J gene is TRBJ2-3, the V gene TRBV2; possible D gene TRBD2, 6 bases. Germline loops: CDR1 SNHLY, CDR2 FYNNEI. The germline V and J ends were trimmed by 7 bases and 3 bases, with 11 bases remaining between them. This CDR3 is built from 13 residues. The CDR3 sequence: CASTVRGTDTQYF. DNA of the CDR3: TGTGCCAGCACGGTCCGGGGGACAGATACGCAGTATTTT. The full variable domain, in which reference TRBV2 and TRBJ2-3 provide the parts outside the CDR3, is EPEVTQTPSHQVTQMGQEVILRCVPISNHLYFYWYRQILGQKVEFLVSFYNNEISEKSEIFDDQFSVERPDGSNFTLKIRSTKLEDSAMYFCASTVRGTDTQYFGPGTRLTVL.

In this sample, this clone turned up once. This chain uses TRBV27 with TRBJ2-5; tentatively, D is TRBD1 (6 bases). The CDR3 spans 15 residues. CDR1 is MNHEY and CDR2 is SMNVEV in the germline V gene (reference sequence). Between the trimmed V and J ends, which lost 2 bases and 2 bases, there was a span of 12 bases. The CDR3 sequence is CASSLGVQGQETQYF. DNA of the CDR3: TGTGCCAGCAGTTTAGGGGTCCAGGGGCAAGAGACCCAGTACTTC.

A few counts support this clone. The chain employs TRBV9 and TRBJ2-1, with 11 bases lining up with TRBD2. This CDR3 is 16 amino acids long. V shed 1 base and J 3 bases; nucleotides not matched to a gene: 3. The germline CDR1 and CDR2 sequences are SGDLS and YYNGEE. The chain's CDR3 is CASSVPLAGGYNEQFF. The CDR3 DNA reads as TGTGCCAGCAGCGTACCCCTAGCGGGAGGCTACAATGAGCAGTTCTTC.

The rearrangement links TRBV4-3 to TRBJ2-1; no clear D gene. This CDR3 comprises 16 residues. V was shortened by 3 bases and J by 3 bases, with 15 bases between the two germline ends. Per the germline V gene, CDR1 is LGHNA and CDR2 is YSLEER. The CDR3 DNA is TGCGCCAGCAGCCAGAAAGGAGTGCTTAGCTACAATGAGCAGTTCTTC. Protein: CASSQKGVLSYNEQFF.

The CDR3 DNA reads as TGTGCCAGCAGCCAAGCGCACTCCTACGAGCAGTACTTC. It is translated as CASSQAHSYEQYF. The chain combines TRBV14 with TRBJ2-7; D gene ambiguous. CDR1 SGHDN and CDR2 FVKESK come from the germline V gene. The CDR3 loop spans 13 amino acids. Deletions cut 1 base from V and 0 bases from J, with 4 bases between.

V and J are TRBV20-1 and TRBJ1-1; D possibly corresponds to TRBD1 (5 bases). V lost 3 bases and J 8 bases, leaving 7 bases between the germline ends. CDR3 size: 10 residues. Germline V CDR1 and CDR2: DFQATT, SNEGSKA (reference sequence). CDR3 sequence (DNA): TGCAGTGCTAGCGGGGACGAAGCTTTCTTT. Its protein is CSASGDEAFF.

The rearrangement links TRBV6-5 to TRBJ1-3; possibly TRBD1 for D (6 bases). Germline V gene lookup returns CDR1 MNHEY and CDR2 SVGAGI. V was cut by 6 bases and J by 4 bases, with 13 bases left in between. The CDR3 sequence is 14 residues long. CDR3 loop: CASRPTGLGNTIYF. In DNA, the CDR3 is TGTGCCAGCAGACCCACAGGGTTGGGAAACACCATATATTTT.

The chain links TRBV11-2 to TRBJ2-1; D might be TRBD1 (7 bases). Germline V gene lookup returns CDR1 SGHAT and CDR2 FQNNGV. The V end lost 5 bases, the J end lost 0 bases, and 11 bases lay between the germline ends. The CDR3 is 15 amino acids. The CDR3 coding sequence is TGTGCCAGCAGCGCAGGGGGGAGCTCCTACAATGAGCAGTTCTTC. It is translated as CASSAGGSSYNEQFF.

V gene TRBV27 combines with J gene TRBJ2-1, with D tentatively TRBD1 or TRBD2 (6 bases each). Germline V gives CDR1 MNHEY, CDR2 SMNVEV (reference sequence). V was pared by 6 bases and J by 2 bases, with 17 bases between. The CDR3 runs 16 residues. The CDR3 bases are TGTGCCAGCAGACCCCTCGGACGGGGGCCCTACAATGAGCAGTTCTTC. This encodes CASRPLGRGPYNEQFF.

Only one count was recorded for this clone. This rearrangement joins TRBV5-4 to TRBJ2-7; 7 bases fit TRBD1. This CDR3 contains 17 residues. From germline, CDR1 is SGHNT and CDR2 YYREEE (reference sequence). V dropped 0 bases and J dropped 0; count of bases not matched to a gene: 9. Here the CDR3 DNA reads TGTGCCAGCAGCTTGGGCGGTGGGACAGTGCTCTCCTACGAGCAGTACTTC. It encodes CASSLGGGTVLSYEQYF.

The chain recombines TRBV30 with TRBJ1-1, with D possibly TRBD1 on 5 matching bases. CDR3 length: 14 amino acids. Looked up from germline, CDR1 is GTSNPN and CDR2 is SVGIG (reference sequence). V was cut by 3 bases and J by 5 bases, with 16 bases left in between. The DNA of the CDR3 is TGTGCCTGGAGCCCCGGGGGGAGTTTGACTGAAGCTTTCTTT. As protein: CAWSPGGSLTEAFF. The variable domain in full, with the rest retrieved from reference TRBV30 and TRBJ1-1, is SQTIHQWPATLVQPVGSPLSLECTVEGTSNPNLYWYRQAAGRGLQLLFYSVGIGQISSEVPQNLSASRPQDRQFILSSKKLLLSDSGFYLCAWSPGGSLTEAFFGQGTRLTVV.

The chain carries TRBV18 and TRBJ2-2, with a weak D call TRBD1 (6 bases). CDR1 is KGHSH, CDR2 LQKENI, per germline. The germline V and J ends were trimmed by 3 bases and 4 bases, with 12 bases remaining between them. This CDR3 is 15 amino acids long. The CDR3 DNA follows: TGTGCCAGCTCACCGGACAGCGCAGCCACCGGGGAGCTGTTTTTT. It codes for CASSPDSAATGELFF.

The chain combines TRBV27 with TRBJ1-1; D is unclear. Trimming took off 2 bases at V and 1 base at J, with 14 bases between the two ends. This CDR3 has 16 residues. CDR1 is MNHEY and CDR2 is SMNVEV in the germline V gene (reference sequence). The CDR3 here is CASSLGGSGGNTEAFF. In DNA form, the CDR3 reads TGTGCCAGCAGTTTAGGAGGGAGCGGAGGGAACACTGAAGCTTTCTTT.

This chain joins TRBV5-1 and TRBJ2-6, with 10 positions matching TRBD1. Per germline, CDR1 SGHRS and CDR2 YFSETQ. This CDR3 has 17 residues. After removal of 4 bases from V and 0 bases from J, the junction contained 4 bases not matched to a gene. CDR3 amino acids: CASSTGQGSSGANVLTF. The CDR3 coding sequence is TGCGCCAGCAGCACGGGACAGGGGAGCTCTGGGGCCAACGTCCTGACTTTC.

The V and J genes are TRBV2 and TRBJ1-5; 8 bases line up with TRBD1. CDR1 SNHLY and CDR2 FYNNEI come from the germline V gene. V was clipped by 3 bases and J by 7 bases; unmatched bases: 11. The CDR3 consists of 16 residues. The DNA for the CDR3 is TGTGCCAGCAGTGATGGGCAGGGGGCGCCCCGACAGCCCCAGCATTTT. Translation: CASSDGQGAPRQPQHF.

The rearrangement uses TRBV7-2 and TRBJ2-7; 7 bases map to TRBD1. Trimming took 3 bases from V and 3 from J; bases not matched to a gene: 2. The CDR3 is 13 residues long. CDR1 is SGHTA and CDR2 is FQGNSA in the germline V gene. The CDR3 DNA is TGTGCCAGCAGCTTGCACAGGGGCTACGAGCAGTACTTC. This translates into CASSLHRGYEQYF.

This chain uses TRBV6-6 with TRBJ2-3; 8 nucleotides line up with TRBD1. The CDR3 has 14 amino acids. V shed 5 bases and J 2 bases; nucleotides not matched to a gene: 3. Germline CDR1 and CDR2: MNHNY and SVGAGI (reference sequence). The CDR3 bases are TGTGCCAGCAGTCGGGACAGGATCACAGATACGCAGTATTTT. Residues: CASSRDRITDTQYF.

The chain carries TRBV6-5 and TRBJ1-2; D gene unclear. CDR1 and CDR2 from the germline V gene are MNHEY and SVGAGI. The CDR3 contains 14 residues. Trimming took 0 bases from V and 4 from J, leaving 9 bases between them. Here the CDR3 DNA reads TGTGCCAGCAGTTACTCGGACGCCCCCTATGGCTACACCTTC. Its translation: CASSYSDAPYGYTF.